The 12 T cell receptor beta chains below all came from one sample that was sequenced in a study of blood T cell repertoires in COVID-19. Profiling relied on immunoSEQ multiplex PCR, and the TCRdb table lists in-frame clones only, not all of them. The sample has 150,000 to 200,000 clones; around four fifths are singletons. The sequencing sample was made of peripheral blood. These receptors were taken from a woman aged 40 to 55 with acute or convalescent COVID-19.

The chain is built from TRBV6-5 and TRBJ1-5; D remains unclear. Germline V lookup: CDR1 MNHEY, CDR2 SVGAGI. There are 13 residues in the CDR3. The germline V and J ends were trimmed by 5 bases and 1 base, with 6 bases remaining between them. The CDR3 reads CASSRQSNQPQHF. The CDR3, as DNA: TGTGCCAGCAGTCGTCAGAGCAATCAGCCCCAGCATTTT.

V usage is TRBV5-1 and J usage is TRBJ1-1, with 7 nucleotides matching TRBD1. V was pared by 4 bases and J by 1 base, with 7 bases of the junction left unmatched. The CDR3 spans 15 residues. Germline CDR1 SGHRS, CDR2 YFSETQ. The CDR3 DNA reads TGCGCCAGCAGCGTCCCCGGGACAGAGAACACTGAAGCTTTCTTT. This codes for CASSVPGTENTEAFF.

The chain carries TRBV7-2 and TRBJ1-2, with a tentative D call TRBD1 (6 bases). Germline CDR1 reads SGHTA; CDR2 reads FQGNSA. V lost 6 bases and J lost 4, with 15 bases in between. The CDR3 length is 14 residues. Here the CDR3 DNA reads TGTGCCAGCAGTCGAGGACAGAGCACCTATGGCTACACCTTC. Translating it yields CASSRGQSTYGYTF.

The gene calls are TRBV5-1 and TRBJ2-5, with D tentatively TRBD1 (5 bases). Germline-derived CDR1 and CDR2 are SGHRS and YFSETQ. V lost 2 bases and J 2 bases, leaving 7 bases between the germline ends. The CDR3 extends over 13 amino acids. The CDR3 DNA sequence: TGCGCCAGCAGCTTAGGGGTTCAAGAGACCCAGTACTTC. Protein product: CASSLGVQETQYF.

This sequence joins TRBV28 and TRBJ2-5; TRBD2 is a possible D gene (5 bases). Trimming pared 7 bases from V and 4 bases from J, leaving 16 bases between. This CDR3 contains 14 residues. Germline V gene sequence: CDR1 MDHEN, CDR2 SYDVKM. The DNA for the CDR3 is TGTGCCAGCACCGCTAGGAGGTCAAGAGAGACCCAGTACTTC. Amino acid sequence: CASTARRSRETQYF.

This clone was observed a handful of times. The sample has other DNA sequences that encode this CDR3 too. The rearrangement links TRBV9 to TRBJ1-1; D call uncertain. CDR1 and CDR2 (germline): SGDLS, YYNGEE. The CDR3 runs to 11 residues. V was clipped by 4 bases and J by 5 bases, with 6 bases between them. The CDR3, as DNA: TGTGCCAGCAGCCCGTCGACTGAAGCTTTCTTT. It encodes CASSPSTEAFF.

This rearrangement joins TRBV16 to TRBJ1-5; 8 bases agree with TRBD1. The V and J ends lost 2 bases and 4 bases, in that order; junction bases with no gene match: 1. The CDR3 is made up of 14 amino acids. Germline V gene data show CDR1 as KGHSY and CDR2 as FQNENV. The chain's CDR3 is CASSQRQGNQPQHF. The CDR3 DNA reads TGTGCCAGCAGCCAACGACAGGGGAATCAGCCCCAGCATTTT. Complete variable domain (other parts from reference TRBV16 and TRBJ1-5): GEEVAQTPKHLVRGEGQKAKLYCAPIKGHSYVFWYQQVLKNEFKFLISFQNENVFDETGMPKERFSAKCLPNSPCSLEIQATKLEDSAVYFCASSQRQGNQPQHFGDGTRLSIL.

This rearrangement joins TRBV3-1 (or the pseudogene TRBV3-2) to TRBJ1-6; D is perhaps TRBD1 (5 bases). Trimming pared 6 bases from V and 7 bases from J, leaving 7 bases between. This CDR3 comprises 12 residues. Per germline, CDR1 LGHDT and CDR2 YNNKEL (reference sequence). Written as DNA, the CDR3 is TGTGCCAGCAGGTCAGGGAATTCACCCCTCCACTTT. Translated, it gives CASRSGNSPLHF.

The CDR3 region has the DNA TGTGCCAGCAGCTTAGGGTACAGTGAGACCCAGTACTTC. This translates into CASSLGYSETQYF. J is TRBJ2-5 and V is TRBV11-3; D uncertain. Looked up from germline, CDR1 is SGHNT and CDR2 is YENEEA. V was clipped by 1 base and J by 5 bases, with 8 bases between them. The CDR3 runs to 13 residues.

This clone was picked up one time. CDR3 loop: CASSPTTQGGEQFF. For the CDR3, the DNA is TGCGCCAGCAGCCCTACGACCCAGGGAGGTGAGCAGTTCTTC. This chain links TRBV4-1 with TRBJ2-1, with D perhaps matching TRBD2 (6 bases). Germline V lookup: CDR1 MGHRA, CDR2 YSYEKL. The V end lost 4 bases, the J end lost 9 bases, and 16 bases lay between the germline ends. This CDR3 spans 14 amino acids.

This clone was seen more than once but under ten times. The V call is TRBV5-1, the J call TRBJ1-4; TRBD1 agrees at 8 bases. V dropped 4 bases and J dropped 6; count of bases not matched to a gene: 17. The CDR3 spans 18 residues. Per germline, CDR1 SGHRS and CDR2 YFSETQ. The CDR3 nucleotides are TGCGCCAGCAGCGACAACAGGAACAGGGGGAGGGTGGATGAAAAACTGTTTTTT. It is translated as CASSDNRNRGRVDEKLFF.

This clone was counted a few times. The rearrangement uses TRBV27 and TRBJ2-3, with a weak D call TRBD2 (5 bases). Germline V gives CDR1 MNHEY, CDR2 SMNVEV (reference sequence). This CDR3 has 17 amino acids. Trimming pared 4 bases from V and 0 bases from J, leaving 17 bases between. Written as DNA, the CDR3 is TGTGCCAGCAGTTACCCACTCCGGGGTTCTAGCACAGATACGCAGTATTTT. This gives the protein CASSYPLRGSSTDTQYF.